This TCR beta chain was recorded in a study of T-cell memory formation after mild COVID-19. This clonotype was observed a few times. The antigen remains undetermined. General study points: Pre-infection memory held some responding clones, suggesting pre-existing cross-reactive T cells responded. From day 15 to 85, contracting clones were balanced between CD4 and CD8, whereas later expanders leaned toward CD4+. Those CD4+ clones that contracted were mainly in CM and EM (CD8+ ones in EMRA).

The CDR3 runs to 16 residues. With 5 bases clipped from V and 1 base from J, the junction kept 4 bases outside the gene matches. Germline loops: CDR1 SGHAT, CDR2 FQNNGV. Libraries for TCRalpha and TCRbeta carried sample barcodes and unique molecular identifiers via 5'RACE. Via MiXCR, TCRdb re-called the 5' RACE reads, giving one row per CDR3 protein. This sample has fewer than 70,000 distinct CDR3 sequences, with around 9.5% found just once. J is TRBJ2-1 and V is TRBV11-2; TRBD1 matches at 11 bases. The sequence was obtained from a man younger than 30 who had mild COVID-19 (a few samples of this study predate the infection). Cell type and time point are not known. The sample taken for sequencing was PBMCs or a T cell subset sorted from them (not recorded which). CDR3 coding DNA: TGTGCCAGCAGCCCAAGGGACAGGGGGTCCTACAATGAGCAGTTCTTC. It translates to CASSPRDRGSYNEQFF. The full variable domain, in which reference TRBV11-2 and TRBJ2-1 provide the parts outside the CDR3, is EAGVAQSPRYKIIEKRQSVAFWCNPISGHATLYWYQQILGQGPKLLIQFQNNGVVDDSQLPKDRFSAERLKGVDSTLKIQPAKLEDSAVYLCASSPRDRGSYNEQFFGPGTRLTVL.